Shown below are 31 T cell receptor beta chains from a single sample sequenced in a study of T cells in Graves' hyperthyroidism and ophthalmopathy (dated by TCRdb to between 2018 and 2020). The receptor library was made with multiplex PCR. Sequencing took place on an Illumina HiSeq 2000. The TCR beta CDR3 regions were amplified from RNA transcripts. A first-round RT-PCR of the TCR CDR3 used the HTBI primer set with the Qiagen OneStep RT-PCR kit. TCRdb reanalyzed the raw reads on its own, using fastp at Q25 for trimming and MiXCR for clone calling, and kept in-frame beta chains. Every CDR3 protein is listed once, alongside the most common genes and DNA of its rows. Across this sample there are around 440,000 distinct CDR3 sequences, with approximately 14% seen only once. The top ten clones comprise approximately 7.5% of the sample. Sequenced: blood. The source is a young woman with Graves' hyperthyroidism.

At least ten counts were recorded for this clonotype. The rearrangement joins TRBV3-1 to TRBJ2-6; D remains unclear. The ends were cut back, 1 base at V and 0 bases at J, with 10 bases in the middle. This CDR3 contains 17 residues. CDR1 is LGHDT, CDR2 YNNKEL, per germline (reference sequence). CDR3 nucleotides: TGTGCCAGCAGCCAAGGGGCGTCGAGCTCTGGGGCCAACGTCCTGACTTTC. Translated: CASSQGASSSGANVLTF.

This clonotype was seen repeatedly, ten times or more. This chain joins TRBV28 and TRBJ2-7; D is perhaps TRBD2 (6 bases). V was shortened by 5 bases and J by 2 bases, with 19 bases between the two germline ends. Germline assignment: CDR1 MDHEN and CDR2 SYDVKM. This CDR3 spans 16 amino acids. The CDR3 region is CASSPENGGRTYEQYF. CDR3 nucleotides: TGTGCCAGCAGTCCCGAAAACGGGGGACGCACCTACGAGCAGTACTTC. Full variable domain (outside the CDR3, taken from reference TRBV28 and TRBJ2-7): DVKVTQSSRYLVKRTGEKVFLECVQDMDHENMFWYRQDPGLGLRLIYFSYDVKMKEKGDIPEGYSVSREKKERFSLILESASTNQTSMYLCASSPENGGRTYEQYFGPGTRLTVT.

This clonotype was seen at least ten times. The chain recombines TRBV5-4 with TRBJ2-3; D could derive from TRBD1 or TRBD2 (7 bases each). Germline V lookup: CDR1 SGHNT, CDR2 YYREEE (reference sequence). The CDR3 totals 18 residues. Deletions cut 4 bases from V and 2 bases from J, with 23 bases between. CDR3 nucleotide sequence: TGTGCCAGCAGCCAGCAGGGGGGGCGGGGGCCAGTCACAGATACGCAGTATTTT. Its translation: CASSQQGGRGPVTDTQYF.

This clonotype was detected many times. The genes are TRBV10-2 and TRBJ2-7; D is undetermined. The germline CDR1 and CDR2 sequences are WSHSY and SAAADI. Between the trimmed V and J ends, which lost 4 bases and 3 bases, there was a span of 16 bases. The CDR3 is 15 residues long. The chain's CDR3 is CASSVRGLVGYEQYF. As DNA, the CDR3 is TGCGCCAGCAGTGTAAGAGGCCTCGTCGGCTACGAGCAGTACTTC.

This clonotype came up many times. The J gene is TRBJ1-5, the V gene TRBV6-2 or TRBV6-3; a possible D gene is TRBD1 (5 bases). Per germline, CDR1 MNHEY and CDR2 SVGEGT. The V end was cut by 6 bases, the J end by 2 bases, with 17 bases between. CDR3 length: 16 residues. Here the CDR3 DNA reads TGTGCCAGCAGCCCCCCGGGGCGGGTAGGCAATCAGCCCCAGCATTTT. Residues: CASSPPGRVGNQPQHF.

This clonotype came up many times. The V call is TRBV19, the J call TRBJ1-2; D remains ambiguous. The CDR3 has 14 residues. Germline lookup yields CDR1 LNHDA and CDR2 SQIVND (reference sequence). With 4 bases removed from V and 0 bases from J, the gap between germline ends came to 9 bases. This CDR3 reads CASSTGYSNYGYTF. The CDR3 nucleotides are TGTGCCAGTAGTACCGGCTATTCTAACTATGGCTACACCTTC.

At least ten counts were recorded for this clonotype. This chain connects TRBV11-2 to TRBJ2-3, with D unresolved. CDR3 length: 15 residues. Trimming took 4 bases from V and 2 from J, leaving 13 bases between them. The germline V gene encodes CDR1 SGHAT and CDR2 FQNNGV. Here the CDR3 reads CASSSPGSFTDTQYF. In DNA form, the CDR3 reads TGTGCCAGCAGCTCACCTGGATCTTTCACAGATACGCAGTATTTT.

This clonotype was counted ten times or more. The chain has TRBV12-3 or TRBV12-4 and TRBJ2-7, with 14 bases lining up with TRBD2. The J segment lost 1 base and the V segment lost 5 bases, leaving 7 bases of the junction unmatched. This CDR3 spans 17 amino acids. CDR3 region: CASSLGLAGGLSYEQYF. CDR3 DNA sequence: TGTGCCAGCAGTCTTGGACTAGCGGGGGGCCTTTCCTACGAGCAGTACTTC.

The gene calls are TRBV7-8 and TRBJ1-4; maybe TRBD1 (5 bases). Germline lookup yields CDR1 SGHVS and CDR2 FQNEAQ. V lost 5 bases to trimming and J lost 3 bases, with 13 bases between them. CDR3 length equals 15 residues. The CDR3 DNA reads TGTGCCAGCAGCGGTACCGGGACTCCTAATGAAAAACTGTTTTTT. It codes for CASSGTGTPNEKLFF.

The rearrangement joins TRBV4-1 to TRBJ1-2, with D hard to call. The CDR3 totals 15 residues. CDR1 MGHRA and CDR2 YSYEKL come from the germline V gene. Trimming took off 1 base at V and 4 bases at J, with 13 bases between the two ends. CDR3 sequence reads: CASSQGSGMGYGYTF. The DNA of the CDR3 is TGCGCCAGCAGCCAAGGGTCGGGGATGGGCTATGGCTACACCTTC.

This clonotype was picked up many times. The V gene is TRBV20-1, the J gene TRBJ2-1; 7 bases line up with TRBD2. The CDR3 has 15 amino acids. J lost 8 bases, V lost 0 bases, and 10 bases had no gene match. Germline CDR1 reads DFQATT; CDR2 reads SNEGSKA (reference sequence). The CDR3 region is CSARDSAGESDEQFF. For the CDR3, the DNA is TGCAGTGCTAGAGATTCGGCGGGAGAGTCGGATGAGCAGTTCTTC.

This clonotype was found many times. This chain connects TRBV7-3 to TRBJ2-3, with 9 positions matching TRBD2. There are 15 residues in the CDR3. CDR1 is SGHTA, CDR2 FQGTGA, per germline. V lost 5 bases to trimming and J lost 4 bases; unmatched junction nucleotides: 7. The CDR3 region is CASSAAGGRADTQYF. The DNA of the CDR3 is TGTGCCAGCAGCGCCGCGGGAGGGCGAGCAGATACGCAGTATTTT.

This clonotype was seen at least ten times. J is TRBJ1-5 and V is TRBV5-8; D may be TRBD1 (6 bases). This CDR3 contains 14 residues. V was trimmed by 5 bases and J by 5 bases, leaving 14 bases between them. CDR1 SGHTS and CDR2 YDEGEE come from the germline V gene. The DNA for the CDR3 is TGTGCCAGCAGTGCAGGGGTTGGGGATCAGCCCCAGCATTTT. This sequence encodes CASSAGVGDQPQHF.

There are many counts of this clonotype. The V and J genes are TRBV7-9 and TRBJ2-1, with D perhaps matching TRBD2 (6 bases). This CDR3 spans 15 amino acids. Trimming took off 6 bases at V and 2 bases at J, with 14 bases between the two ends. Germline CDR1 reads SEHNR; CDR2 reads FQNEAQ (reference sequence). The CDR3 here is CASSSSGPPYNEQFF. CDR3 sequence (DNA): TGTGCCAGCAGTTCCAGCGGGCCCCCCTACAATGAGCAGTTCTTC.

The sample holds many counts of this clonotype. The V call is TRBV10-3, the J call TRBJ1-6; possible D gene TRBD1, 6 bases. Trimming left V 11 bases short and J 7 bases short, with 12 bases between. The CDR3 extends over 12 amino acids. Germline lookup yields CDR1 ENHRY and CDR2 SYGVKD. The CDR3: CALQGPNSPLHF. CDR3 DNA: TGTGCCCTACAGGGACCAAATTCACCCCTCCACTTT.

Notes on this clonotype: One end of the junction fails to match germline, which may point to a read error. This sequence joins TRBV7-9 and TRBJ2-2, with D possibly called TRBD1 or TRBD2 (5 bases each). Germline values: CDR1 SEHNR, CDR2 FQNEAQ (reference sequence). This CDR3 spans 20 amino acids. The CDR3 DNA is TGTGCCAGCAGCTTAGCGCTTTACAGGCACGGCCCCTTCAACACCGGGGAGCTGCTTTTT. It specifies CASSLALYRHGPFNTGELLF.

This clonotype was observed at least ten times. The gene calls are TRBV11-2 and TRBJ2-1; TRBD2 agrees at 13 bases. This CDR3 is built from 18 residues. Losses at the gene ends were 6 bases for V and 0 bases for J; bases not matched to a gene: 8. CDR1 and CDR2 (germline): SGHAT, FQNNGV. The DNA for the CDR3 is TGTGCCAGCAGGCCACGGACTAGCGGGAGTTACTCCTACAATGAGCAGTTCTTC. It is translated as CASRPRTSGSYSYNEQFF.

With regard to this clonotype: It may be a read error: a sequence one base away is much more abundant. The genes are TRBV11-3 and TRBJ2-2; a possible D gene is TRBD2 (6 bases). Germline CDR1 SGHNT, CDR2 YENEEA. CDR3 length: 16 residues. The CDR3 spells CAGSFWRDHGTGELFF. The CDR3 DNA sequence: TGTGCCGGCAGCTTCTGGCGGGATCACGGCACCGGGGAGCTGTTTTTT.

The chain combines TRBV7-8 with TRBJ1-2, with a weak D call TRBD1 (5 bases). This CDR3 spans 14 amino acids. The germline CDR1 and CDR2 sequences are SGHVS and FQNEAQ. The V gene lost 5 bases and the J gene lost 4 bases, with 14 bases spanning the gap. The CDR3 here is CASSRVPGLYGYTF. Written as DNA, the CDR3 is TGTGCCAGCAGCCGAGTCCCAGGGCTCTATGGCTACACCTTC.

Of note for this clonotype: A much larger clone lies a single base off, so this may be a read error. This chain joins TRBV7-9 and TRBJ2-1; 9 bases match TRBD2. V lost 2 bases, J lost 5 bases, and 4 bases stayed unmatched. Germline CDR1 and CDR2: SEHNR and FQNEAQ (reference sequence). The CDR3 contains 15 residues. The chain's CDR3 is CASSLTLAGNNEQFF. The CDR3, as DNA: TGTGCCAGCAGCTTAACACTAGCGGGTAACAATGAGCAGTTCTTC.

This clonotype was seen at least ten times. The J gene is TRBJ1-2, the V gene TRBV10-3, with TRBD1 as a possible D gene (6 bases). CDR1 is ENHRY and CDR2 is SYGVKD in the germline V gene. V lost 0 bases to trimming and J lost 6 bases, with 14 bases between them. This CDR3 comprises 15 residues. CDR3 residues: CAISESRGAKHGYTF. CDR3 in DNA: TGTGCCATCAGTGAGTCGCGGGGGGCGAAGCATGGCTACACCTTC.

The chain is built from TRBV12-3 or TRBV12-4 and TRBJ1-5, with D maybe TRBD1 (6 bases). With 4 bases removed from V and 7 bases from J, the gap between germline ends came to 20 bases. CDR3 size: 16 residues. CDR3 loop: CASSWADGGPGQPQHF. As DNA, the CDR3 is TGTGCCAGCAGTTGGGCCGACGGGGGGCCGGGACAGCCCCAGCATTTT.

The V gene is TRBV6-1, the J gene TRBJ1-6, with TRBD1 matching over 7 bases. The junction had 1 base not matched to a gene; V was cut back by 6 bases and J by 5 bases. CDR1 and CDR2 from the germline V gene are MNHNS and SASEGT. The CDR3 runs to 13 residues. The DNA for the CDR3 is TGTGCCAGCAGGACAGGGAATAATTCACCCCTCCACTTT. It codes for CASRTGNNSPLHF.

At least ten counts were recorded for this clonotype. V usage is TRBV6-1 and J usage is TRBJ2-3; D gene ambiguous. V was trimmed by 7 bases and J by 8 bases, leaving 13 bases between them. The CDR3 runs to 12 residues. Germline values: CDR1 MNHNS, CDR2 SASEGT. The CDR3 loop is CASNSGSGTQYF. For the CDR3, the DNA is TGTGCCAGCAACTCCGGTAGTGGTACGCAGTATTTT.

The sample holds many counts of this clonotype. The J gene is TRBJ2-7, the V gene TRBV2, with 11 bases lining up with TRBD2. V lost 0 bases to trimming and J lost 7 bases; unmatched junction nucleotides: 14. Germline V gives CDR1 SNHLY, CDR2 FYNNEI. The CDR3 has 18 residues. This chain's CDR3 is CASSEAPPLTSGKREQYF. The DNA for the CDR3 is TGTGCCAGCAGTGAAGCCCCGCCGTTGACTAGCGGGAAGAGGGAGCAGTACTTC.

Ten or more counts support this clonotype. The chain employs TRBV12-3 or TRBV12-4 and TRBJ2-5; D may be TRBD2 (6 bases). The CDR3 has 10 amino acids. The V end lost 8 bases, the J end lost 9 bases, and 10 bases lay between the germline ends. The CDR3 DNA reads as TGTGCCAGCGGAGGGGCGGCCCAGTACTTC. It encodes CASGGAAQYF.

This clonotype was picked up many times. The chain joins TRBV27 to TRBJ2-7; D may be TRBD1 or TRBD2 (5 bases each). Between the trimmed V and J ends, which lost 1 base and 7 bases, there was a span of 11 bases. CDR1 and CDR2 (germline): MNHEY, SMNVEV (reference sequence). This CDR3 comprises 13 residues. This chain's CDR3 is CASSLYGAREQYF. The CDR3 coding sequence is TGTGCCAGCAGTTTATACGGGGCGCGAGAGCAGTACTTC.

This clonotype showed up just a few times. This chain joins TRBV20-1 and TRBJ2-3; D is uncertain. This CDR3 region has 16 residues. Germline V gene lookup returns CDR1 DFQATT and CDR2 SNEGSKA (reference sequence). V lost 5 bases to trimming and J lost 1 base, with 19 bases between them. CDR3 coding DNA: TGCAGTGCTGGCCCTCCGATAAGCGACCGCACAGATACGCAGTATTTT. It translates to CSAGPPISDRTDTQYF.

This clonotype was found many times. The chain is built from TRBV4-1 and TRBJ2-5, with D maybe TRBD1 (6 bases). The CDR3 totals 15 residues. V shed 4 bases and J shed 5 bases, with 17 bases lying between them. Germline lookup yields CDR1 MGHRA and CDR2 YSYEKL. This chain's CDR3 is CASSPYTGRRETQYF. DNA of the CDR3: TGCGCCAGCAGCCCTTACACAGGGCGGCGGGAGACCCAGTACTTC.

In this sample, this clonotype turned up many times. The chain links TRBV13 to TRBJ2-7; the D gene is possibly TRBD1 (6 bases). Germline CDR1 is PRHDT and CDR2 is FYEKMQ (reference sequence). Deletions cut 6 bases from V and 0 bases from J, with 12 bases between. The CDR3 runs to 14 residues. The CDR3 DNA reads as TGTGCCAGCAGTCAAGGACAGTCCTCCTACGAGCAGTACTTC. Its translation: CASSQGQSSYEQYF.

The table lists this clonotype with many counts. The V gene is TRBV20-1, the J gene TRBJ2-5; D might be TRBD2 (6 bases). V was clipped by 1 base and J by 5 bases, with 17 bases between them. The CDR3 is 15 residues long. Per the germline V gene, CDR1 is DFQATT and CDR2 is SNEGSKA (reference sequence). The CDR3 reads CSARGARRVQETQYF. For the CDR3, the DNA is TGCAGTGCTAGAGGAGCCAGGAGGGTGCAGGAGACCCAGTACTTC.